This T cell receptor beta chain is from a study of control samples from healthy donors and cancer patients. V was shortened by 7 bases and J by 8 bases, with 20 bases between the two germline ends. This CDR3 region has 14 residues. Germline loops: CDR1 MNHEY, CDR2 SMNVEV (reference sequence). Generated by immunoSEQ multiplex PCR, the TCRdb table keeps only in-frame clones and is missing some. There are approximately 49,000 clones in the sample; approximately 89% occur only once, and around 1.5% lies in the top ten. This sequence joins TRBV27 and TRBJ1-2, with TRBD1 as a possible D gene (6 bases). This sequence was found in a man aged 35-49 years with colorectal cancer. Sample: PBMCs. CDR3 in DNA: TGTGCCAGCACCCCATCGGGGGGCTCAGGGGGCTACACCTTC. It codes for CASTPSGGSGGYTF.